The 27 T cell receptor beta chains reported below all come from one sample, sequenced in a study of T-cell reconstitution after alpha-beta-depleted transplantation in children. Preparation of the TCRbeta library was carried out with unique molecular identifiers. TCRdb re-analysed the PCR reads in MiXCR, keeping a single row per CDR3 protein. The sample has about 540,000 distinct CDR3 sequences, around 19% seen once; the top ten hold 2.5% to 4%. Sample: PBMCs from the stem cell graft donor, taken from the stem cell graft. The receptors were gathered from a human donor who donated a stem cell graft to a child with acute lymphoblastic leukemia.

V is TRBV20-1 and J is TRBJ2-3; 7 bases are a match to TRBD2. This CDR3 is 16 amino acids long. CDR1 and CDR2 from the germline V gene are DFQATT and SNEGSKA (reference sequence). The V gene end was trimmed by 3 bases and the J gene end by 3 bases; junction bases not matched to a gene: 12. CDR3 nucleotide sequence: TGCAGTGCTAGTGATTGGCCTAGCGGACCTACAGATACGCAGTATTTT. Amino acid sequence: CSASDWPSGPTDTQYF.

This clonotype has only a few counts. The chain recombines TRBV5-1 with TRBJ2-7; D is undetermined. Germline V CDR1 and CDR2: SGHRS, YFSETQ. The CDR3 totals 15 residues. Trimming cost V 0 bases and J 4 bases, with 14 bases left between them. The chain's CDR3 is CASSLGDTDLYEQYF. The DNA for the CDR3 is TGCGCCAGCAGCTTGGGAGACACGGACCTATACGAGCAGTACTTC.

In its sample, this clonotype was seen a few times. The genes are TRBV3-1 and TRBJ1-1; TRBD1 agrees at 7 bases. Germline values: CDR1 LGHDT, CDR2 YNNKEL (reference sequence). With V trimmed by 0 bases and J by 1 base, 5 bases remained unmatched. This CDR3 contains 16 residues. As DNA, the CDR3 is TGTGCCAGCAGCCAAGAAAAGGGGGCGCCGAACACTGAAGCTTTCTTT. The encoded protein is CASSQEKGAPNTEAFF.

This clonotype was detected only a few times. The CDR3 DNA follows: TGCGCCAGCAAGACCACCCTCGAGTTTGGAGATACGCAGTATTTT. Translating it yields CASKTTLEFGDTQYF. The rearrangement joins TRBV4-1 to TRBJ2-3, with D hard to call. CDR1 is MGHRA, CDR2 YSYEKL, per germline. The CDR3 spans 15 residues. Between the trimmed V and J ends, which lost 7 bases and 5 bases, there was a span of 19 bases.

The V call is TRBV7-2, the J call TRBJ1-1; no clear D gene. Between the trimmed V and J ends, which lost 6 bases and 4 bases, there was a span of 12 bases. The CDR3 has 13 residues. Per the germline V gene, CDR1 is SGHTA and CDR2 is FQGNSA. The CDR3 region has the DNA TGTGCCAGCAGTCCCCAACGAACCACTGAAGCTTTCTTT. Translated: CASSPQRTTEAFF.

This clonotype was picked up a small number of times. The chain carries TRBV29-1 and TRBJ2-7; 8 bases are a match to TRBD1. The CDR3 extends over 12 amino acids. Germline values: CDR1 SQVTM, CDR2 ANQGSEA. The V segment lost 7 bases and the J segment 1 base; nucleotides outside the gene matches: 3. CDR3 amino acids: CSGTGSSYEQYF. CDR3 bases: TGCAGCGGGACAGGGTCTTCCTACGAGCAGTACTTC.

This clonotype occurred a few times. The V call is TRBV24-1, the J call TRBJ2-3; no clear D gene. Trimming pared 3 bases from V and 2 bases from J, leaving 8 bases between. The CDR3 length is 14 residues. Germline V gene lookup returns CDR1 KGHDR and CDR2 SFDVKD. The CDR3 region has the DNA TGTGCCACCAGTGATCCGGCGATCACAGATACGCAGTATTTT. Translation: CATSDPAITDTQYF.

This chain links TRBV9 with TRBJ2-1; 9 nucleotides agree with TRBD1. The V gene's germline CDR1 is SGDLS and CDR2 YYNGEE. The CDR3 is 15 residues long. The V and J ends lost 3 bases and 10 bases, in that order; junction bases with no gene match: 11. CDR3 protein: CASSGPGQGSGEQFF. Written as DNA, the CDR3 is TGTGCCAGCAGCGGGCCGGGACAGGGAAGCGGGGAGCAGTTCTTC.

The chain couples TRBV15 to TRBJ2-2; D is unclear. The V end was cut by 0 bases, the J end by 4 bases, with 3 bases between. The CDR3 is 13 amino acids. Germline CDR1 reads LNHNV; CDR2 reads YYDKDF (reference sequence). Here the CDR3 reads CATSRDTTGELFF. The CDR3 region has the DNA TGTGCCACCAGCAGAGATACCACCGGGGAGCTGTTTTTT.

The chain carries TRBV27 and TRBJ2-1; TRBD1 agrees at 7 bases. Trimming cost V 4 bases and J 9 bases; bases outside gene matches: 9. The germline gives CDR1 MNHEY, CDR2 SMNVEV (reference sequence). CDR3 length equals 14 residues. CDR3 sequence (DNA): TGTGCCAGCAGTTCGGGACAGATTAGTAGTGAGCAGTTCTTC. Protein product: CASSSGQISSEQFF.

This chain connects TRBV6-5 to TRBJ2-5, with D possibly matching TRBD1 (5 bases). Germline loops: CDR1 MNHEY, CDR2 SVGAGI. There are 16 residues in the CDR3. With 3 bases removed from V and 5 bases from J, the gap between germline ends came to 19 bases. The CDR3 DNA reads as TGTGCCAGCAGTTATCTTCCAGGGCGGCTAGGGGAGACCCAGTACTTC. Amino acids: CASSYLPGRLGETQYF.

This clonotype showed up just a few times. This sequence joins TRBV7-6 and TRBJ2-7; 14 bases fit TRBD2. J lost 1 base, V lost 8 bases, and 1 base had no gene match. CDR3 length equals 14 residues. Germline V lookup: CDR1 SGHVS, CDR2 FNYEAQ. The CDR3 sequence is CASGTSGSSYEQYF. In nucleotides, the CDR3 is TGTGCCAGCGGGACTAGCGGGAGTTCCTACGAGCAGTACTTC.

The CDR3 coding sequence is TGTGCCAGCAGCTTATCGCAGGGACTGTCAGATACGCAGTATTTT. It translates to CASSLSQGLSDTQYF. The rearrangement links TRBV7-7 to TRBJ2-3; the D gene is possibly TRBD2 (6 bases). V shed 2 bases and J shed 4 bases, with 13 bases lying between them. Germline CDR1 SSHAT, CDR2 FNYEAQ (reference sequence). This CDR3 contains 15 residues.

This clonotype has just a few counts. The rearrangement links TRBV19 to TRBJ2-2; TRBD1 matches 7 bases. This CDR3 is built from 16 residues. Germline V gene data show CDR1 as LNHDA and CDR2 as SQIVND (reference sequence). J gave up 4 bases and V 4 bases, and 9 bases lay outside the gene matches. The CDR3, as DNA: TGTGCCAGTAGTAGGGCAGGGGGTTCGGGCACCGGGGAGCTGTTTTTT. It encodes CASSRAGGSGTGELFF.

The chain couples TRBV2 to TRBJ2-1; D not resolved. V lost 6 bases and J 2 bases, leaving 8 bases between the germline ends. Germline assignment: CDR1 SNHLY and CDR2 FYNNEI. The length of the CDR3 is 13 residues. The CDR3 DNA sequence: TGTGCCAGCAGAAATCGGGCCTACAATGAGCAGTTCTTC. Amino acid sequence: CASRNRAYNEQFF.

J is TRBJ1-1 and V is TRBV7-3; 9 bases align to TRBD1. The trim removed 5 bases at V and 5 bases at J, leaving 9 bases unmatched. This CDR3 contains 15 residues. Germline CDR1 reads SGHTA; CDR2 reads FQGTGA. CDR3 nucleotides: TGTGCCAGCAGCCCCTTGGGGACAGGGCGAACTGAAGCTTTCTTT. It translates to CASSPLGTGRTEAFF.

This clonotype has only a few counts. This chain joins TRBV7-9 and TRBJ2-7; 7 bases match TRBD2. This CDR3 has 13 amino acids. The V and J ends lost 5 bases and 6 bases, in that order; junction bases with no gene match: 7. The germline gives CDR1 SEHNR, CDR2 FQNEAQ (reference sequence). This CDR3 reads CASSPEGGTEQYF. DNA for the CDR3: TGTGCCAGCAGCCCCGAGGGAGGGACCGAGCAGTACTTC.

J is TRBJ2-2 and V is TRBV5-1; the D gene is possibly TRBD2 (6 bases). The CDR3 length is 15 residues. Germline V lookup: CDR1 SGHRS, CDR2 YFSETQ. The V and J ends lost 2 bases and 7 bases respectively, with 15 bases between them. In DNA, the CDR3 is TGCGCCAGCAGCTTCTTAGCGGAGGCTGGCGGGGAGCTGTTTTTT. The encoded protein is CASSFLAEAGGELFF.

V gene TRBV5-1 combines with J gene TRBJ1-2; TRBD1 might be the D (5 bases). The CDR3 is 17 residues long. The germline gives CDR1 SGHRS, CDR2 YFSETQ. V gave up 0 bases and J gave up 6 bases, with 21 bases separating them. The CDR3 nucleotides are TGCGCCAGCAGCTTGGAAATTGGAGGGGCGTCAATAAATGGCTACACCTTC. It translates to CASSLEIGGASINGYTF.

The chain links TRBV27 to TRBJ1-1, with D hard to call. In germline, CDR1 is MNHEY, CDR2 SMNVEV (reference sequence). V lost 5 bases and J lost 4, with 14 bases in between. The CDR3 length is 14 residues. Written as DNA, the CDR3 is TGTGCCAGCAGTACATGCGCGGTAAGCACTGAAGCTTTCTTT. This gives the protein CASSTCAVSTEAFF.

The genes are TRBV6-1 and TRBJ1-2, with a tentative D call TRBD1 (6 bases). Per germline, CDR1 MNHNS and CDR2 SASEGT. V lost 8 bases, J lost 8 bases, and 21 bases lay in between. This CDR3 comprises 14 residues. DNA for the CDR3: TGTGCCAGCCTATCTCTCCCAGGGGACGGCGGCTACACCTTC. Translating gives CASLSLPGDGGYTF.

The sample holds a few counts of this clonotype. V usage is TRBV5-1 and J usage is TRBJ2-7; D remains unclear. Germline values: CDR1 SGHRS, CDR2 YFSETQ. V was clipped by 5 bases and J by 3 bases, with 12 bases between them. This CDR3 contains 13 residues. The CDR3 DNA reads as TGCGCCAGCAGTATCCCCGGCGGCTACGAGCAGTACTTC. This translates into CASSIPGGYEQYF.

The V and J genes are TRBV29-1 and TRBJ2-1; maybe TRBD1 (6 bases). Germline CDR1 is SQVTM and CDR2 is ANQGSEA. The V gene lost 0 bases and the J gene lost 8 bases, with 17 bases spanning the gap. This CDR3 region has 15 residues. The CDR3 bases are TGCAGCGTTGAAGATGCCTCCACAGGGTGGGATGAGCAGTTCTTC. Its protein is CSVEDASTGWDEQFF.

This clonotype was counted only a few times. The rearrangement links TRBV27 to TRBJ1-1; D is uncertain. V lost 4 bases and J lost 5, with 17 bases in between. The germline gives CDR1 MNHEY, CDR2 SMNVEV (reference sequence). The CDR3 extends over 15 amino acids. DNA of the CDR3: TGTGCCAGCAGTTCTTACCCGACGGGGAGGACTGAAGCTTTCTTT. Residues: CASSSYPTGRTEAFF.

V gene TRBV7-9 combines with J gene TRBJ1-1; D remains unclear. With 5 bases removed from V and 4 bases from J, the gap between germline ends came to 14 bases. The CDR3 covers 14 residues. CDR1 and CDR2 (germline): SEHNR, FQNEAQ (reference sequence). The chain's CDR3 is CASSIPVGGTEAFF. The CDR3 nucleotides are TGTGCCAGCAGCATACCCGTGGGTGGCACTGAAGCTTTCTTT. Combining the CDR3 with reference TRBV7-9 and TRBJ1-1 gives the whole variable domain DTGVSQNPRHKITKRGQNVTFRCDPISEHNRLYWYRQTLGQGPEFLTYFQNEAQLEKSRLLSDRFSAERPKGSFSTLEIQRTEQGDSAMYLCASSIPVGGTEAFFGQGTRLTVV.

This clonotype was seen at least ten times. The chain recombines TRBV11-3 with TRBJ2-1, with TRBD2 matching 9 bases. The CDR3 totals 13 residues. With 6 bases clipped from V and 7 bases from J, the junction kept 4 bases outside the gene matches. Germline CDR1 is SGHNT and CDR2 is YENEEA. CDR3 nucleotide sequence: TGTGCCAGCAGTTATAGCGGGAGTAATGAGCAGTTCTTC. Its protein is CASSYSGSNEQFF.

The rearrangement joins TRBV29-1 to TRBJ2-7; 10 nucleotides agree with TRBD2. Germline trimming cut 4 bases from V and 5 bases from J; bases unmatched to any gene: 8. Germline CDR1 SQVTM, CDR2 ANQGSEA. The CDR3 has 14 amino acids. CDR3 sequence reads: CSVAGAGGRHEQYF. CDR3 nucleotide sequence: TGCAGCGTTGCTGGAGCGGGAGGGCGACACGAGCAGTACTTC.